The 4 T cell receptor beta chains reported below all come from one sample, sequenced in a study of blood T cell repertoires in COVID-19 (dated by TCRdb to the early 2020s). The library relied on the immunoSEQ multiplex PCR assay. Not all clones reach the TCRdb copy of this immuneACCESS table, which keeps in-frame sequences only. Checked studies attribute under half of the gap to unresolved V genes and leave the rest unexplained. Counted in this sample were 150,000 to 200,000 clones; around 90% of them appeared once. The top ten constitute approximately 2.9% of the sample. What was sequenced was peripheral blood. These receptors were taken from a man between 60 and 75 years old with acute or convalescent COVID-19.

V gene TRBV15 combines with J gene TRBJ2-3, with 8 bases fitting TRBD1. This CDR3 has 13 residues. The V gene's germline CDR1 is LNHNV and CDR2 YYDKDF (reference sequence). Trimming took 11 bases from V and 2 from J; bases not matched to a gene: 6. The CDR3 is CASQGAPTDTQYF. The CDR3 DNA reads TGTGCCTCCCAGGGGGCACCCACAGATACGCAGTATTTT.

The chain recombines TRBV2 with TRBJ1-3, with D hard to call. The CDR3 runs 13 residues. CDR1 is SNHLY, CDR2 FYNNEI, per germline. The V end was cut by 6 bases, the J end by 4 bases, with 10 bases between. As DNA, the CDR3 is TGTGCCAGCAGGGACCGGGAGGGAAACACCATATATTTT. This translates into CASRDREGNTIYF.

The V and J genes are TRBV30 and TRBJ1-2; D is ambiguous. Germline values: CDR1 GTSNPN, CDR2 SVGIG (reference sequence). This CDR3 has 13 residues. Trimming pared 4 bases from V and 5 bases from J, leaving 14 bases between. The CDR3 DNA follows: TGTGCCTGGACAGGCGACGTTTTTTATGGCTACACCTTC. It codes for CAWTGDVFYGYTF.

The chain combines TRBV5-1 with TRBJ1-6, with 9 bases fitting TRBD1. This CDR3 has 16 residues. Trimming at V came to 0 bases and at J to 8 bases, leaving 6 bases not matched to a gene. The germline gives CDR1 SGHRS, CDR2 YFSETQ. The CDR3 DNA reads TGCGCCAGCAGCTTGGCCCGGGGACAGGGTGATTCACCCCTCCACTTT. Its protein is CASSLARGQGDSPLHF. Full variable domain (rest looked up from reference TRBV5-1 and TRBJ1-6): KAGVTQTPRYLIKTRGQQVTLSCSPISGHRSVSWYQQTPGQGLQFLFEYFSETQRNKGNFPGRFSGRQFSNSRSEMNVSTLELGDSALYLCASSLARGQGDSPLHFGNGTRLTVT.